This T cell receptor (beta chain) emerged from a study of a mutant IDH1 vaccine in newly diagnosed glioma. Points on this clone: Antigen specificity is unknown.

Time point described: week 35, safety follow-up. The study gave 300 ug of mutant IDH1 20-mer peptide per vaccine dose, with topical imiquimod. V was cut by 5 bases and J by 4 bases, with 5 bases left in between. The germline gives CDR1 KGHSH, CDR2 LQKENI. The CDR3 is 12 residues long. Assay: immunoSEQ multiplex PCR; the TCRdb copy retains only in-frame clones and omits some. The sample has about 69,000 clones; around 90% are singletons. The clonotype comes from a man aged 25-45 years with glioma. The J gene is TRBJ2-2, the V gene TRBV18; D is ambiguous. Sequenced material: PBMCs, taken from a glioma patient whose treatment included an IDH1 peptide vaccine. CDR3: CASSKATGELFF. CDR3 DNA: TGTGCCAGCTCAAAAGCCACCGGGGAGCTGTTTTTT. Drawing the rest from reference TRBV18 and TRBJ2-2, the complete variable domain is NAGVMQNPRHLVRRRGQEARLRCSPMKGHSHVYWYRQLPEEGLKFMVYLQKENIIDESGMPKERFSAEFPKEGPSILRIQQVVRGDSAAYFCASSKATGELFFGEGSRLTVL.